Each of the 23 T cell receptor beta chains below was sequenced from the same sample in a study of CD8+CD57+ T cells in acquired aplastic anemia. Genomic DNA, the template, was used for profiling of the TCR beta VDJ and CDR3. TCRdb processed the reads anew with MiXCR; each CDR3 protein has one entry. The table has about 220,000 distinct CDR3 sequences, 30% to 35% seen once. Sequencing used sorted CD4+, CD8+, or CD8+CD57+ T cells (not recorded which) from PBMCs. The source is a human donor in good health, serving as a control.

This clonotype was observed at least ten times. J is TRBJ1-5 and V is TRBV19, with 7 bases identical to TRBD1. Germline loops: CDR1 LNHDA, CDR2 SQIVND (reference sequence). The J segment lost 0 bases and the V segment lost 6 bases, leaving 11 bases of the junction unmatched. This CDR3 is built from 17 residues. DNA for the CDR3: TGTGCCAGTAGGAAGGACACAGGGGACGGTAGCAATCAGCCCCAGCATTTT. This sequence encodes CASRKDTGDGSNQPQHF.

In the case of this clonotype: The missing conserved phenylalanine or tryptophan at the end of this CDR3 makes a read error likely. The gene calls are TRBV6-5 and TRBJ1-1, with TRBD1 identical over 10 bases. The length of the CDR3 is 14 residues. Germline-derived CDR1 and CDR2 are MNHEY and SVGAGI. The ends lost 4 bases at V and 4 bases at J; junction bases unmatched: 3. The CDR3: CASSSTGGVTEAFL. The CDR3 DNA reads TGTGCCAGCAGTTCGACAGGGGGCGTCACTGAAGCTTTCCTT.

This clonotype was seen only a few times. This sequence joins TRBV12-3 or TRBV12-4 and TRBJ1-1; 8 bases agree with TRBD1. The junction had 15 bases not matched to a gene; V was cut back by 3 bases and J by 3 bases. This CDR3 is 18 amino acids long. The CDR3 reads CASSFGGFGTGGDTEAFF. The CDR3 bases are TGTGCCAGCAGTTTTGGGGGCTTTGGGACAGGTGGTGACACTGAAGCTTTCTTT.

This clonotype showed up many times. The V gene is TRBV7-2, the J gene TRBJ1-1; D uncertain. Trimming stripped 4 bases from V and 1 base from J, with 10 bases between. CDR3 length: 14 amino acids. CDR1 is SGHTA and CDR2 is FQGNSA in the germline V gene. The CDR3 region is CASSSVTENTEAFF. For the CDR3, the DNA is TGTGCCAGCAGCTCAGTGACGGAGAACACTGAAGCTTTCTTT.

This clonotype has a count of ten or more. The rearrangement links TRBV2 to TRBJ1-1; no firm D call. V shed 7 bases and J shed 2 bases, with 11 bases lying between them. The CDR3 loop spans 13 amino acids. Germline CDR1 and CDR2: SNHLY and FYNNEI. CDR3 DNA sequence: TGTGCCAGCATGTCCCAATTAAACACTGAAGCTTTCTTT. Protein sequence: CASMSQLNTEAFF.

As concerns this clonotype: A much larger clone differs by one base, so this may be a read error. The conserved closing phenylalanine or tryptophan is absent in this CDR3, likely reflecting a read error. The chain joins TRBV6-1 to TRBJ2-7; 8 bases are a match to TRBD1. The trim removed 3 bases at V and 2 bases at J, leaving 3 bases unmatched. Germline V CDR1 and CDR2: MNHNS, SASEGT. This CDR3 comprises 14 residues. The CDR3 loop is CASSETGATYEQYL. CDR3 nucleotides: TGTGCCAGCAGTGAGACAGGGGCTACCTACGAGCAGTACCTC.

V and J are TRBV15 and TRBJ2-1, with 9 bases matching TRBD1. The CDR3 totals 16 residues. V shed 4 bases, J shed 2 bases, and the junction held 6 bases outside the gene matches. Germline CDR1 LNHNV, CDR2 YYDKDF (reference sequence). CDR3 coding DNA: TGTGCCACCAGCACCAAACGGGACAGGGCCTACAATGAGCAGTTCTTC. It specifies CATSTKRDRAYNEQFF.

V gene TRBV3-1 combines with J gene TRBJ2-3, with D tentatively TRBD1 (5 bases). The assigned J gene may be wrong: the sequence end matches TRBJ1-5 better. There are 15 residues in the CDR3. Germline V gene sequence: CDR1 LGHDT, CDR2 YNNKEL (reference sequence). The CDR3 DNA reads as TGTGCCAGCAGCCAAGAGGCGGGGACTAGTGGCACGCAGCATTTT. Translating gives CASSQEAGTSGTQHF.

The sample holds a few counts of this clonotype. The CDR3 sequence is CASSFATDSGNTIYF. CDR3 in DNA: TGCGCCAGCAGCTTTGCGACAGATTCTGGAAACACCATATATTTT. The genes are TRBV5-1 and TRBJ1-3; D possibly corresponds to TRBD1 (5 bases). Germline V CDR1 and CDR2: SGHRS, YFSETQ. V was cut by 2 bases and J by 1 base, with 10 bases left in between. CDR3 length: 15 residues.

As for this clonotype: A read error may produce the germline difference seen at one junction end. V usage is TRBV12-3 or TRBV12-4 and J usage is TRBJ1-5; 7 positions match TRBD1. The CDR3 runs to 16 residues. The CDR3 spells CASGLRRGQGNQPQHF. CDR3 nucleotides: TGTGCCAGCGGTTTAAGACGCGGACAGGGCAATCAGCCCCAGCATTTT.

The V call is TRBV2, the J call TRBJ2-5; D gene unclear. The ends were cut back, 8 bases at V and 2 bases at J, with 18 bases in the middle. The CDR3 totals 15 residues. Germline V gene sequence: CDR1 SNHLY, CDR2 FYNNEI. The CDR3 spells CASGAIGLQQETQYF. The CDR3 bases are TGTGCCAGCGGTGCAATAGGGCTGCAGCAAGAGACCCAGTACTTC.

This clonotype was recorded many times. V gene TRBV15 combines with J gene TRBJ2-1, with D possibly matching TRBD1 (6 bases). Trimming shortened V by 1 base and J by 3 bases, and 28 bases separated the two germline ends. In germline, CDR1 is LNHNV, CDR2 YYDKDF (reference sequence). The CDR3 spans 21 residues. CDR3 nucleotides: TGTGCCACCAGCAGAGCCCCCGCTACAGGGAACGCAGTATTGTTCTACAATGAGCAGTTCTTC. Its translation is CATSRAPATGNAVLFYNEQFF.

The V and J genes are TRBV10-1 and TRBJ1-6; the D gene is possibly TRBD1 (5 bases). This CDR3 is built from 15 residues. The V end was cut by 4 bases, the J end by 12 bases, with 19 bases between. CDR1 is WNHNN and CDR2 is SYGVQD in the germline V gene (reference sequence). This CDR3 is CASSVVPGPGRPLHF. The CDR3, as DNA: TGCGCCAGCAGTGTGGTCCCAGGTCCAGGGAGACCCCTCCACTTT.

This clonotype was observed many times. The chain has TRBV3-1 and TRBJ2-7; no reliable D call. The germline V gene encodes CDR1 LGHDT and CDR2 YNNKEL (reference sequence). The ends were cut back, 2 bases at V and 6 bases at J, with 11 bases in the middle. This CDR3 has 13 residues. The CDR3 protein is CASSQNIGPEQYF. CDR3 nucleotides: TGTGCCAGCAGCCAAAACATTGGACCCGAGCAGTACTTC.

The J gene is TRBJ2-7, the V gene TRBV19; TRBD1 aligns across 10 bases. V was pared by 1 base and J by 6 bases, with 9 bases of the junction left unmatched. Per germline, CDR1 LNHDA and CDR2 SQIVND (reference sequence). CDR3 length equals 16 residues. In nucleotides, the CDR3 is TGTGCCAGTAGTATAGGGGGACAGGGGAATTCCCTCGAGCAGTACTTC. The encoded protein is CASSIGGQGNSLEQYF. Using reference TRBV19 and TRBJ2-7 for the parts outside the CDR3, the full variable domain is DGGITQSPKYLFRKEGQNVTLSCEQNLNHDAMYWYRQDPGQGLRLIYYSQIVNDFQKGDIAEGYSVSREKKESFPLTVTSAQKNPTAFYLCASSIGGQGNSLEQYFGPGTRLTVT.

Of note for this clonotype: A clone one base away is much larger, so this may be a read error. The gene calls are TRBV5-1 and TRBJ1-1; tentatively, D is TRBD1 (5 bases). The CDR3 is made up of 13 amino acids. Trimming pared 1 base from V and 6 bases from J, leaving 10 bases between. The V gene's germline CDR1 is SGHRS and CDR2 YFSETQ. The CDR3 DNA follows: TGCGCCAGCAGCTTGTGGGACGACGCTGAAGCTTTCTTT. Amino acid sequence: CASSLWDDAEAFF. The whole variable domain, remainder taken from reference TRBV5-1 and TRBJ1-1, is KAGVTQTPRYLIKTRGQQVTLSCSPISGHRSVSWYQQTPGQGLQFLFEYFSETQRNKGNFPGRFSGRQFSNSRSEMNVSTLELGDSALYLCASSLWDDAEAFFGQGTRLTVV.

This sequence joins TRBV20-1 and TRBJ1-4; the match to TRBD1 covers 7 bases. Trimming cost V 0 bases and J 10 bases; bases outside gene matches: 5. CDR3 length equals 13 residues. CDR1 and CDR2 (germline): DFQATT, SNEGSKA (reference sequence). CDR3 sequence (DNA): TGCAGTGCTAGAGACAGGGGGTCGGGAAAACTGTTTTTT. It specifies CSARDRGSGKLFF.

In its sample, this clonotype was seen a few times. In DNA, the CDR3 is TGTGCCAGCAGCTTAGGCCCCTCGTACACCGGGGAGCTGTTTTTT. This translates into CASSLGPSYTGELFF. This chain links TRBV13 with TRBJ2-2; D gene ambiguous. V was trimmed by 0 bases and J by 3 bases, leaving 8 bases between them. Germline CDR1 reads PRHDT; CDR2 reads FYEKMQ (reference sequence). This CDR3 has 15 amino acids. Full variable domain (outside the CDR3, taken from reference TRBV13 and TRBJ2-2): AAGVIQSPRHLIKEKRETATLKCYPIPRHDTVYWYQQGPGQDPQFLISFYEKMQSDKGSIPDRFSAQQFSDYHSELNMSSLELGDSALYFCASSLGPSYTGELFFGEGSRLTVL.

As regards this clonotype: A much larger clone is a single base away; this may be a read error. The rearrangement joins TRBV5-4 to TRBJ1-6; 10 bases are a match to TRBD1. Germline CDR1 is SGHNT and CDR2 is YYREEE (reference sequence). The length of the CDR3 is 15 residues. V gave up 4 bases and J gave up 9 bases; unmatched junction bases: 7. CDR3 nucleotide sequence: TGTGCCAGCAGCACGGGACAGGGGTGGAGTTCACCCCTCCACTTT. Translation: CASSTGQGWSSPLHF.

This clonotype came up a few times. The chain employs TRBV6-2 or TRBV6-3 and TRBJ2-7; 7 nucleotides align to TRBD2. CDR1 is MNHEY, CDR2 SVGEGT, per germline. The CDR3 spans 17 residues. Losses at the gene ends were 2 bases for V and 3 bases for J; bases not matched to a gene: 13. CDR3 amino acids: CASSYNLWSGDDYEQYF. The CDR3 nucleotides read TGTGCCAGCAGTTACAACCTTTGGAGCGGGGATGACTACGAGCAGTACTTC.

The rearrangement joins TRBV11-2 to TRBJ2-5, with D tentatively TRBD1 or TRBD2 (5 bases each). CDR1 and CDR2 from the germline V gene are SGHAT and FQNNGV. V was clipped by 2 bases and J by 8 bases, with 24 bases between them. CDR3 length: 17 amino acids. DNA for the CDR3: TGTGCCAGCAGCTTACGGGTTTGGTGGGGGATGGTTGAAACCCAGTACTTC. Protein: CASSLRVWWGMVETQYF.

This clonotype was counted at least ten times. The gene calls are TRBV12-3 or TRBV12-4 and TRBJ1-4; D remains ambiguous. The CDR3 length is 13 residues. Trimming left V 6 bases short and J 6 bases short, with 11 bases between. For the CDR3, the DNA is TGTGCCAGCAGGAGCAGAGGAGATGAAAAACTGTTTTTT. Translated: CASRSRGDEKLFF.

Details on this clonotype: At one of its ends the junction is not consistent with the germline gene, which may arise from a read error. The chain uses TRBV6-5 and TRBJ1-6; TRBD1 aligns across 9 bases. This CDR3 contains 15 residues. The germline gives CDR1 MNHEY, CDR2 SVGAGI. CDR3: CASGYYGQGNSPLHF. The CDR3 bases are TGTGCCAGCGGTTACTACGGACAGGGGAATTCACCCCTCCACTTT.